This T cell receptor beta chain was profiled in a study of control samples from healthy donors and cancer patients. Here immunoSEQ multiplex PCR was the method, and the copy in TCRdb shows in-frame clones only, minus some. The table lists about 65,000 clones, less than 95% of them singletons. V was clipped by 0 bases and J by 6 bases; unmatched bases: 10. The CDR3 covers 17 residues. Germline-derived CDR1 and CDR2 are LNHNV and YYDKDF (reference sequence). The sequence derives from a woman aged 45-65 years with colorectal cancer. This sequence joins TRBV15 and TRBJ2-7; TRBD2 agrees at 11 bases. The sequenced sample was PBMCs. The CDR3 bases are TGTGCCACCAGCAGAGAAGGTAGCGGGAGGGCCATTAGCGAGCAGTACTTC. Translation: CATSREGSGRAISEQYF.